This is a list of T cell receptor beta chains from one sample in a study of blood T cells in healthy people across ages. TCRdb ran MiXCR on the 5' RACE reads and lists one entry per CDR3 protein. The profile shows 1,300,000 or so distinct CDR3 sequences, roughly 60% of them singletons. The source material was blood. Receptor source: a young man in good health. Each CDR3 is given without its conserved first and last residue.

>14|TRBJ2-7|TRBV6-2/TRBV6-3
ASSPLGLAGASEQY
>12|TRBJ2-7|TRBV7-2
ASSSRTPVYEQY
>12|TRBJ1-2|TRBV4-3
ASSQVQGFYGYT
>11|TRBJ1-4|TRBV27
ASSPLRGEKLF
>14|TRBJ2-6|TRBV4-2
ASSQGAHLEANVLT
>16|TRBJ2-6|TRBV19
ASSPRDRLLSGANVLT
>15|TRBJ2-1|TRBV29-1
SVGERGTGGFGNEQF
>12|TRBJ2-1|TRBV5-6
ASSAQGQADEQF
>13|TRBJ1-1|TRBV29-1
SVVRTGEINTEAF
>12|TRBJ1-2|TRBV20-1
SAREAIGDYGYT
>14|-|TRBV20-1
SARDLGTSGRNEQY
>10|TRBJ1-2|TRBV12-5
ASGTDYYGYT
>15|TRBJ2-5|TRBV5-1
ASSLAPAGGFQETQY
>12|-|TRBV4-2
ASSQGVEGNIQY
>10|-|TRBV20-1
SAGRQGETQY
>15|TRBJ2-5|TRBV27
ASSLAPPGEYGETQY
>15|TRBJ2-3|TRBV11-3
ASSLGAGTGKKDTQY
>18|TRBJ2-4|TRBV4-1
ASSQDRELAGNLAKNIQY
>13|TRBJ1-4|TRBV6-5
ASSYNWGATEKLF
>13|-|TRBV5-5
ASSFILDLTYEQY
>13|TRBJ2-3|TRBV20-1
SAKRLAGGQDTQY
>14|TRBJ2-1|TRBV4-2
ASSPSILGRSHEQF
>11|-|TRBV18
ASSPLGQHEQY
>11|TRBJ2-7|TRBV20-1
SAEPSGTYEQY
>11|-|TRBV20-1
SATTTDFYEQY
>17|TRBJ2-1|TRBV6-1
ASSVGSSSAGGGRETRF
>13|TRBJ2-7|TRBV12-3/TRBV12-4
ASSAEEGSSYEQY
>12|TRBJ1-1|TRBV5-5
ASSSSWMNTEAF
>14|TRBJ2-6|TRBV3-1
ASSRAGHSGANVLT
>10|TRBJ2-6|TRBV7-2
ASSLQLNVLT
>9|TRBJ1-2|TRBV25-1
ASSDPRGYT
>13|TRBJ2-7|TRBV28
ASSLLSGGSVEQY
>13|TRBJ2-7|TRBV13
ASSRRLQSSYEQY
>12|TRBJ2-7|TRBV25-1
ASSASIGGHEQY
>13|TRBJ1-1|TRBV6-1
ASSETGGMNTEAF
>14|TRBJ2-1|TRBV9
ASSPGTSASLNEQF
>8|TRBJ2-5|TRBV2
ASIGNEQY
>12|TRBJ1-2|TRBV5-1
ASSLNAGNYGYT
>11|TRBJ2-7|TRBV29-1
SALSGVNLGQY
>11|TRBJ2-3|TRBV7-8
ASRRTWTGYQY